The 12 T cell receptor beta chains below were found in one sample sequenced in a study of T cell responses to AZD1222 COVID-19 vaccine (dated by TCRdb to the early 2020s). Taken with the paper, the label for time point translates to: baseline before first vaccination. Library generation was performed with the immunoSEQ multiplex PCR assay. The clones in this table, taken by TCRdb from immuneACCESS, are in-frame only. Not every clone is retained; where verified, under half of the shortfall comes from an unresolved V gene, and the cause of the rest is unknown. The sample yields 85,000 to 130,000 clones; 87% were counted once. Around 3.2% of the sample rests with the top ten. The sample was peripheral blood, taken on day 0 of AZD1222 vaccination. These receptors were obtained from an adult in good health.

The V and J genes are TRBV2 and TRBJ2-7, with D perhaps TRBD2 (6 bases). V lost 6 bases, J lost 0 bases, and 12 bases lay in between. Germline V lookup: CDR1 SNHLY, CDR2 FYNNEI. This CDR3 spans 14 amino acids. CDR3 DNA sequence: TGTGCCAGCAGAGCTCAGGGAGGCTCCTACGAGCAGTACTTC. Translated: CASRAQGGSYEQYF.

V and J are TRBV6-2 or TRBV6-3 and TRBJ1-5; 7 bases align to TRBD1. V was pared by 6 bases and J by 1 base, with 6 bases of the junction left unmatched. The germline gives CDR1 MNHEY, CDR2 SVGEGT. The CDR3 covers 15 residues. The CDR3 sequence: CASSQGGWSNQPQHF. The CDR3 DNA sequence: TGTGCCAGCAGCCAGGGGGGCTGGAGCAATCAGCCCCAGCATTTT.

The V gene is TRBV9, the J gene TRBJ2-3, with 8 positions matching TRBD2. V was clipped by 3 bases and J by 1 base; unmatched bases: 10. The CDR3 runs to 17 residues. The germline V gene has CDR1 SGDLS and CDR2 YYNGEE. This chain's CDR3 is CASSAGLAGQRTDTQYF. The DNA for the CDR3 is TGTGCCAGCAGCGCGGGGCTAGCGGGCCAACGCACAGATACGCAGTATTTT.

In its sample, this clone was seen once. The chain combines TRBV7-9 with TRBJ2-7, with 8 bases matching TRBD1. The CDR3 length is 17 residues. With 4 bases clipped from V and 0 bases from J, the junction kept 11 bases outside the gene matches. The germline CDR1 and CDR2 sequences are SEHNR and FQNEAQ (reference sequence). This chain's CDR3 is CASSSILDRGGSYEQYF. The DNA of the CDR3 is TGTGCCAGCAGCTCCATCCTAGACAGGGGAGGCTCCTACGAGCAGTACTTC.

J is TRBJ2-5 and V is TRBV28, with a weak D call TRBD1 (6 bases). The V gene lost 8 bases and the J gene lost 5 bases, with 18 bases spanning the gap. Germline CDR1 MDHEN, CDR2 SYDVKM. This CDR3 has 14 amino acids. The CDR3: CASSRGTVSETQYF. The CDR3 bases are TGTGCCAGCTCCAGGGGTACAGTTAGCGAGACCCAGTACTTC.

The chain employs TRBV4-3 and TRBJ1-2, with 9 nucleotides matching TRBD1. The ends lost 4 bases at V and 1 base at J; junction bases unmatched: 4. This CDR3 spans 15 amino acids. CDR1 is LGHNA, CDR2 YSLEER, per germline. CDR3 in amino acids: CASSPRTGDNYGYTF. The CDR3 DNA sequence: TGCGCCAGCAGCCCTAGGACAGGGGATAACTATGGCTACACCTTC.

This clone has just one count. CDR3 nucleotide sequence: TGTGCCAGCAGCGTAAATTGGGGGGAAGAGACCCAGTACTTC. Translating gives CASSVNWGEETQYF. The V gene is TRBV6-5, the J gene TRBJ2-5; perhaps TRBD2 as D (6 bases). Per the germline V gene, CDR1 is MNHEY and CDR2 is SVGAGI. The V end lost 6 bases, the J end lost 3 bases, and 14 bases lay between the germline ends. The CDR3 is made up of 14 amino acids.

V usage is TRBV7-2 and J usage is TRBJ2-5; D perhaps matches TRBD1 (6 bases). The germline V gene has CDR1 SGHTA and CDR2 FQGNSA. V was pared by 0 bases and J by 2 bases, with 16 bases between. The CDR3 covers 17 residues. The CDR3 DNA reads TGTGCCAGCAGCTTAGCCCTGGACAGAGGAGTACAAGAGACCCAGTACTTC. Its translation: CASSLALDRGVQETQYF.

This clone was detected once. This chain uses TRBV18 with TRBJ1-5, with a possible D match to TRBD1 (5 bases). Germline CDR1 is KGHSH and CDR2 is LQKENI. The CDR3 is made up of 14 amino acids. The germline V and J ends were trimmed by 2 bases and 2 bases, with 7 bases remaining between them. CDR3 sequence reads: CASSPGAGNQPQHF. The CDR3 DNA reads TGTGCCAGCTCACCAGGGGCCGGCAATCAGCCCCAGCATTTT.

The CDR3 DNA is TGTGCCAGTAGTTATAATAGAGGCAGGGGAAACTATGGCTACACCTTC. Its translation: CASSYNRGRGNYGYTF. This rearrangement joins TRBV19 to TRBJ1-2; D perhaps matches TRBD1 (6 bases). V shed 5 bases and J shed 2 bases, with 18 bases lying between them. Germline values: CDR1 LNHDA, CDR2 SQIVND (reference sequence). CDR3 length: 16 residues.

This chain uses TRBV28 with TRBJ2-7, with TRBD1 matching over 8 bases. The CDR3 length is 17 residues. The germline V gene has CDR1 MDHEN and CDR2 SYDVKM. V was clipped by 4 bases and J by 0 bases; unmatched bases: 11. The CDR3 DNA sequence: TGTGCCAGCAGTTCTATAATAAAGACAGGGGTCTCCTACGAGCAGTACTTC. Translation gives CASSSIIKTGVSYEQYF.

The chain carries TRBV27 and TRBJ1-3; D is ambiguous. The germline V gene has CDR1 MNHEY and CDR2 SMNVEV (reference sequence). V lost 6 bases to trimming and J lost 3 bases, with 12 bases between them. The CDR3 sequence is 14 residues long. CDR3 sequence: CASSPRGVGNTIYF. CDR3 sequence (DNA): TGTGCCAGCAGCCCACGGGGTGTTGGAAACACCATATATTTT.